What follows are 5 T cell receptor beta chains derived from one specimen sequenced in a study of naive and memory T cell subsets. Two oligonucleotides, mixed equimolar, formed the beta constant-region primer covering TRBC1 and TRBC2. Nested alpha and beta constant-region primers with the SP2 primer drove four PCR rounds on ligated cDNA. TCRdb fed the UMI-ligation and nested PCR reads into MiXCR, producing one record per CDR3 protein. The sample has 95,000 to 150,000 distinct CDR3 sequences; around 35% are singletons. Specimen: central memory CD4+ T cells from blood. All receptors derive from a human donor in good health.

This clonotype turned up a few times. V is TRBV6-5 and J is TRBJ1-1, with D maybe TRBD1 (5 bases). Germline V gene data show CDR1 as MNHEY and CDR2 as SVGAGI. V was trimmed by 6 bases and J by 4 bases, leaving 18 bases between them. The CDR3 runs to 15 residues. The CDR3 loop is CASRGQTLLGTEAFF. The CDR3 DNA sequence: TGTGCCAGCAGGGGGCAGACACTGCTTGGCACTGAAGCTTTCTTT.

This clonotype was observed a few times. The chain carries TRBV29-1 and TRBJ2-5, with 9 bases lining up with TRBD2. The CDR3 covers 13 residues. CDR1 SQVTM and CDR2 ANQGSEA come from the germline V gene. J gave up 6 bases and V 3 bases, and 5 bases lay outside the gene matches. CDR3 region: CSVDASGTKTQYF. The CDR3 DNA reads as TGCAGCGTTGACGCTAGCGGGACAAAGACCCAGTACTTC. The full variable domain, completed using reference TRBV29-1 and TRBJ2-5, is SAVISQKPSRDICQRGTSLTIQCQVDSQVTMMFWYRQQPGQSLTLIATANQGSEATYESGFVIDKFPISRPNLTFSTLTVSNMSPEDSSIYLCSVDASGTKTQYFGPGTRLLVL.

This clonotype was counted between two and nine times. The chain links TRBV7-2 to TRBJ2-7; 11 positions agree with TRBD2. The V and J ends lost 3 bases and 6 bases, in that order; junction bases with no gene match: 7. The germline V gene has CDR1 SGHTA and CDR2 FQGNSA. The CDR3 covers 15 residues. The CDR3 region is CASSFTSGSRSEQYF. Written as DNA, the CDR3 is TGTGCCAGCAGCTTCACTAGCGGGAGCCGTAGCGAGCAGTACTTC.

V and J are TRBV2 and TRBJ1-5; D is undetermined. The germline V gene encodes CDR1 SNHLY and CDR2 FYNNEI. The CDR3 is made up of 16 amino acids. Trimming took off 5 bases at V and 0 bases at J, with 14 bases between the two ends. CDR3 region: CASSPLGSPSNQPQHF. In DNA, the CDR3 is TGTGCCAGCAGTCCGCTGGGGAGCCCTAGCAATCAGCCCCAGCATTTT.

This clonotype has only a few counts. The chain combines TRBV5-1 with TRBJ1-4, with D possibly TRBD1 on 5 matching bases. The length of the CDR3 is 14 residues. In germline, CDR1 is SGHRS, CDR2 YFSETQ. The V and J ends lost 0 bases and 4 bases respectively, with 7 bases between them. The CDR3 nucleotides are TGCGCCAGCAGCTTGGGGGGGTTTAATGAAAAACTGTTTTTT. It yields the protein CASSLGGFNEKLFF. The entire variable domain, with the rest obtained from reference TRBV5-1 and TRBJ1-4, is as follows: KAGVTQTPRYLIKTRGQQVTLSCSPISGHRSVSWYQQTPGQGLQFLFEYFSETQRNKGNFPGRFSGRQFSNSRSEMNVSTLELGDSALYLCASSLGGFNEKLFFGSGTQLSVL.